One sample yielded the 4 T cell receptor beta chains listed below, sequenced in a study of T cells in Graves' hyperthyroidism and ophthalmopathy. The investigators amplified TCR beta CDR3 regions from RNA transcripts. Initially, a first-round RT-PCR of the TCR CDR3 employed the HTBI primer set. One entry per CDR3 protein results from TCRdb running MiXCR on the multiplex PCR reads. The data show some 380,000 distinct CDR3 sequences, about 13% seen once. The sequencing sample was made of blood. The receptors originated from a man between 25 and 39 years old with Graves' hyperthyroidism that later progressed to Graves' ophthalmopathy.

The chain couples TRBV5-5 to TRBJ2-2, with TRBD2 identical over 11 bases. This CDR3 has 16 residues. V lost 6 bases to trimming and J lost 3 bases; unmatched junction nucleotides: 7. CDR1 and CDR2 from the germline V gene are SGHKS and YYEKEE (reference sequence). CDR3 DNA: TGTGCCAGCAACCGCAATAGCGGGGGGGACACCGGGGAGCTGTTTTTT. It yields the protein CASNRNSGGDTGELFF.

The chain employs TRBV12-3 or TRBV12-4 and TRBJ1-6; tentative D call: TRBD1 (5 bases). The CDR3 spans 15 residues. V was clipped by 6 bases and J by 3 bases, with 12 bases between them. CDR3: CASREGTGYNSPLHF. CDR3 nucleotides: TGTGCCAGCAGGGAGGGGACGGGCTATAATTCACCCCTCCACTTT.

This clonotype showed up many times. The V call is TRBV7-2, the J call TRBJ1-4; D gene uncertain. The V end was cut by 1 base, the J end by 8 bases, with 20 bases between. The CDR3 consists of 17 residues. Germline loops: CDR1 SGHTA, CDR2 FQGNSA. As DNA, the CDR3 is TGTGCCAGCAGCTTAGTAGCAGGTGAACTATTCCCCGAAAAACTGTTTTTT. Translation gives CASSLVAGELFPEKLFF.

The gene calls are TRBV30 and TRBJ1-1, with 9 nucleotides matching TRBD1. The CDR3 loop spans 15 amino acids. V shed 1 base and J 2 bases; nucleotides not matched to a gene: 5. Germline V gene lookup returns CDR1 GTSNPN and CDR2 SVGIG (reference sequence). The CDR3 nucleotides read TGTGCCTGGAGTGGGGGGACAGGGCTTAACACTGAAGCTTTCTTT. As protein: CAWSGGTGLNTEAFF.